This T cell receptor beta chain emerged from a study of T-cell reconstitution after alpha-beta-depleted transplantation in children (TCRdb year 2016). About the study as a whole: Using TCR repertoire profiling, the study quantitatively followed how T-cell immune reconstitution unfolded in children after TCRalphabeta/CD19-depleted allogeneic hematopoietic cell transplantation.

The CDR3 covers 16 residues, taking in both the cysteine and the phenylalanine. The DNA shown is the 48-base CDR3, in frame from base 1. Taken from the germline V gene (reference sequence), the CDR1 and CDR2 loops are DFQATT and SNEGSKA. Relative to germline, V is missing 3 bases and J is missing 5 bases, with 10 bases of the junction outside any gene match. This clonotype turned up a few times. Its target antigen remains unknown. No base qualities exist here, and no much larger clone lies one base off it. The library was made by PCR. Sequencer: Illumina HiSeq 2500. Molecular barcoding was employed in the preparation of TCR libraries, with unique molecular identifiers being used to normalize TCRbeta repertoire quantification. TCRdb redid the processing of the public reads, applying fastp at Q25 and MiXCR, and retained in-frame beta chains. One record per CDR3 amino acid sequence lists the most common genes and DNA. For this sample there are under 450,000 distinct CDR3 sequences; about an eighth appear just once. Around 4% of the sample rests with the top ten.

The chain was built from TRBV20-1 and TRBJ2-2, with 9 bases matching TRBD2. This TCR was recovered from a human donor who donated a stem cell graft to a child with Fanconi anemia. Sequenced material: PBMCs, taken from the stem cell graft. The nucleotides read TGCAGTGCTAGCAATAGCGGGGGTAGAGGGACCGGGGAGCTGTTTTTT. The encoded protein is CSASNSGGRGTGELFF.